This entry concerns a single TCR beta chain. The sample comes from a study of blood T cell repertoires in COVID-19. On the study more broadly: Nucleic acid was either cDNA or gDNA, and it came from T cells, B-cell-depleted T cells, or PBMCs.

Original methodology: Amplifying reference gene primers gave estimates of nucleated cell counts. Generated by immunoSEQ multiplex PCR, the TCRdb table keeps only in-frame clones and is missing some. V and J calls plus clone size are reproduced from that table; the DNA served to infer D and trimming. The sample yields 210,000 or so clones, just over 85% seen once. V lost 2 bases, J lost 2 bases, and 14 bases lay in between. CDR1 and CDR2 from the germline V gene are SGHDT and YYEEEE. CDR3 length: 16 residues. The receptor's source is a man aged 18 to 30 with active or convalescent COVID-19. The sequenced sample consisted of peripheral blood. V gene TRBV5-6 combines with J gene TRBJ2-1, with D hard to call. The CDR3 reads CASSFFTGSAYNEQFF. In DNA form, the CDR3 reads TGTGCCAGCAGCTTCTTTACGGGTTCAGCCTACAATGAGCAGTTCTTC.